These T cell receptor beta chains were read from a single sample in a study of cytomegalovirus exposure and HLA in healthy donors. This table comes from immunoSEQ multiplex PCR, and its TCRdb copy is limited to in-frame clones, with some not included. The sample shows fewer than 110,000 clones, 76% of them seen only once. Sequencing used PBMCs. Source of these receptors: a man between 35 and 55 years old in good health and CMV-seronegative. Each CDR3 is given with its conserved first and last residue. The D gene is left open where the match is weak. The size entry is marked missing in some rows and otherwise reads once, few, many or a size class.

clone_size	d_call	v_call	j_call	cdr3_aa	cdr3_nt
-	TRBD2	TRBV29-1	TRBJ2-1	CSVRTSGGAKGQFF	TGCAGCGTTAGGACTAGCGGGGGGGCAAAGGGGCAGTTCTTC
-	TRBD1	TRBV2	TRBJ2-7	CASSVRQGPYEQYF	TGTGCCAGCAGCGTCAGACAGGGGCCTTACGAGCAGTACTTC
-	-	TRBV6-6	TRBJ1-5	CASDNGNQPQHF	TGTGCCAGCGATAACGGTAATCAGCCCCAGCATTTT
-	-	TRBV2	TRBJ2-2	CASLANANTGELFF	TGTGCCAGCCTAGCGAACGCGAACACCGGGGAGCTGTTTTTT
-	TRBD1	TRBV9	TRBJ1-1	CASSPEGQGLEAFF	TGTGCCAGCAGCCCTGAAGGACAGGGTCTTGAAGCTTTCTTT
-	-	TRBV6-5	TRBJ2-1	CASRDFTGEQFF	TGTGCCAGCAGAGACTTCACTGGTGAGCAGTTCTTC
-	TRBD2	TRBV2	TRBJ2-1	CASIGIAGGHYNEQFF	TGTGCCAGCATAGGAATAGCGGGGGGTCACTACAATGAGCAGTTCTTC
-	TRBD1	TRBV30	TRBJ1-4	CAWSGRGQGFEKLFF	TGTGCCTGGAGTGGCAGGGGACAGGGGTTTGAAAAACTGTTTTTT
-	-	TRBV30	TRBJ1-5	CAWSPPGEINQPQHF	TGTGCCTGGAGCCCCCCAGGGGAGATAAATCAGCCCCAGCATTTT
-	TRBD2	TRBV14	TRBJ2-1	CASSQIGGGTSYNEQFF	TGTGCCAGCAGCCAAATCGGCGGGGGGACGTCATACAATGAGCAGTTCTTC
few	TRBD1	TRBV28	TRBJ1-5	CASSPQTGIYQPQHF	TGTGCCAGCAGCCCACAGACAGGGATTTATCAGCCCCAGCATTTT
-	TRBD1	TRBV7-6	TRBJ1-1	CASSTRTGEGYTEAFF	TGTGCCAGCAGCACCCGGACAGGGGAGGGGTACACTGAAGCTTTCTTT
-	TRBD1	TRBV11-2	TRBJ1-2	CASSLGDRGRIYGYTF	TGTGCCAGCAGCTTAGGGGACAGGGGGCGAATCTATGGCTACACCTTC
-	TRBD2	TRBV2	TRBJ2-2	CASRHGTMNTGELFF	TGTGCCAGCAGGCACGGGACTATGAACACCGGGGAGCTGTTTTTT
few	-	TRBV7-9	TRBJ2-3	CASSLGGDPDTQYF	TGTGCCAGCAGCTTAGGGGGGGACCCAGATACGCAGTATTTT
-	-	TRBV7-2	TRBJ2-3	CASSQQGEADTQYF	TGTGCCAGCAGCCAACAGGGAGAGGCAGATACGCAGTATTTT
-	-	TRBV6-5	TRBJ1-6	CASRRTGDNSPLHF	TGTGCCAGCAGGCGGACGGGAGATAATTCACCCCTCCACTTT
-	TRBD2	TRBV2	TRBJ2-3	CASSGLAGAPDTQYF	TGTGCCAGCAGTGGACTAGCGGGGGCCCCGGATACGCAGTATTTT
-	-	TRBV11-3	TRBJ1-1	CASSAGARGTEAFF	TGTGCCAGCAGTGCGGGGGCGCGGGGGACTGAAGCTTTCTTT
-	-	TRBV7-9	TRBJ1-1	CASSFEATSLQAFF	TGTGCCAGCAGCTTTGAAGCGACGTCTCTCCAAGCTTTCTTT
-	-	TRBV9	TRBJ2-7	CASSAGGTGEQYF	TGTGCCAGCAGCGCAGGGGGGACGGGTGAGCAGTACTTC
-	-	TRBV6-5	TRBJ1-5	CASTPSNGNNQPQHF	TGTGCCAGCACCCCATCGAACGGTAACAATCAGCCCCAGCATTTT
-	TRBD1	TRBV7-9	TRBJ1-1	CASSLTGVNTEAFF	TGTGCCAGCAGCCTAACAGGGGTGAACACTGAAGCTTTCTTT
few	-	TRBV10-3	TRBJ2-1	CAISDGGRSYNEQFF	TGTGCCATCAGTGACGGGGGGCGCTCCTACAATGAGCAGTTCTTC
-	TRBD1	TRBV5-4	TRBJ1-6	CASSFGGTGYNSPLHF	TGTGCCAGCAGCTTCGGTGGGACAGGGTATAATTCCCCCCTCCACTTT
-	-	TRBV30	TRBJ2-5	CAWSGRSGVETQYF	TGTGCCTGGAGTGGGCGTTCGGGGGTGGAGACCCAGTACTTC
-	-	TRBV28	TRBJ1-5	CASSTSGGFSQPQHF	TGTGCCAGCAGTACCTCCGGAGGGTTCAGTCAGCCCCAGCATTTT
once	-	TRBV7-8	TRBJ2-3	CASSLSRGSADTQYF	TGTGCCAGCAGCTTAAGTAGGGGCAGCGCAGATACGCAGTATTTT
-	-	TRBV6-1	TRBJ1-2	CASSFPLGYGYTF	TGTGCCAGCAGTTTCCCACTCGGCTATGGCTACACCTTC
-	-	TRBV7-2	TRBJ2-2	CASSLRTPNTGELFF	TGTGCCAGCAGCTTGAGGACACCGAACACCGGGGAGCTGTTTTTT